The 30 T cell receptor beta chains given below trace back to one sample, sequenced in a study of early stage breast cancer tumors. The assay was immunoSEQ multiplex PCR, and TCRdb's table has in-frame clones only and misses some. The data show over 7,500 clones, with around 66% seen just once and roughly 10% held by the top ten. What was sequenced was breast tumor tissue. These receptor sequences come from a person in their sixties or seventies with breast cancer.

The CDR3 region is CASSLRLAGGTDTQYF. CDR3 DNA: TGTGCCAGCAGTTTAAGACTAGCGGGGGGCACAGATACGCAGTATTTT. The chain recombines TRBV28 with TRBJ2-3; 12 bases map to TRBD2. CDR1 is MDHEN, CDR2 SYDVKM, per germline. The CDR3 is 16 residues long. Trimming took 2 bases from V and 1 from J; bases not matched to a gene: 1.

By share, this clone counts as medium-sized. This sequence joins TRBV9 and TRBJ1-3; no firm D call. The CDR3 runs 13 residues. From germline, CDR1 is SGDLS and CDR2 YYNGEE. Trimming stripped 2 bases from V and 4 bases from J, with 7 bases between. CDR3 coding DNA: TGTGCCAGCAGCGTGGGTCTGGGAAACACCATATATTTT. Its translation is CASSVGLGNTIYF.

This clone showed up just a few times. Additional DNA sequences in this sample encode the identical CDR3. This chain connects TRBV7-2 to TRBJ2-3; D not certain. V was shortened by 5 bases and J by 6 bases, with 9 bases between the two germline ends. The V gene's germline CDR1 is SGHTA and CDR2 FQGNSA. The CDR3 covers 12 residues. The CDR3 reads CASSPKSDTQYF. The CDR3 nucleotides are TGTGCCAGCAGCCCCAAGTCGGATACGCAGTATTTT.

The chain carries TRBV5-1 and TRBJ1-1; no definite D call. Per germline, CDR1 SGHRS and CDR2 YFSETQ. Trimming took 4 bases from V and 2 from J, leaving 12 bases between them. The CDR3 has 14 residues. Here the CDR3 DNA reads TGCGCCAGCAGCCAGCTACTGCCAAACACTGAAGCTTTCTTT. Translated, it gives CASSQLLPNTEAFF. Drawing the rest from reference TRBV5-1 and TRBJ1-1, the complete variable domain is KAGVTQTPRYLIKTRGQQVTLSCSPISGHRSVSWYQQTPGQGLQFLFEYFSETQRNKGNFPGRFSGRQFSNSRSEMNVSTLELGDSALYLCASSQLLPNTEAFFGQGTRLTVV.

This clone turned up a few times. The chain joins TRBV19 to TRBJ1-6; D remains ambiguous. The CDR3 is 14 residues long. Germline values: CDR1 LNHDA, CDR2 SQIVND (reference sequence). The V and J ends lost 5 bases and 0 bases respectively, with 5 bases between them. The CDR3 loop reads CASSFSSYNSPLHF. CDR3 DNA: TGTGCCAGTAGTTTTAGCTCCTATAATTCACCCCTCCACTTT.

This sequence joins TRBV6-5 and TRBJ2-1; D unresolved. The CDR3 sequence is 15 residues long. V was cut by 0 bases and J by 3 bases, with 9 bases left in between. Per the germline V gene, CDR1 is MNHEY and CDR2 is SVGAGI. In nucleotides, the CDR3 is TGTGCCAGCAGTTACTCGCCGTCAGGCTACAATGAGCAGTTCTTC. This codes for CASSYSPSGYNEQFF.

This chain joins TRBV27 and TRBJ2-1; D assignment may be TRBD1 or TRBD2 (5 bases each). Trimming cost V 8 bases and J 10 bases, with 21 bases left between them. CDR1 is MNHEY, CDR2 SMNVEV, per germline (reference sequence). CDR3 length: 14 amino acids. CDR3 in DNA: TGTGCCAGCCAAACACTCTCCTCTCGGGACGAGCAGTTCTTC. Its protein product is CASQTLSSRDEQFF.

This clone has only a few counts. The rearrangement links TRBV5-5 to TRBJ1-6; no clear D gene. The germline CDR1 and CDR2 sequences are SGHKS and YYEKEE (reference sequence). The CDR3 runs 13 residues. Trimming stripped 7 bases from V and 1 base from J, with 6 bases between. The CDR3 sequence: CASETSYNSPLHF. In DNA, the CDR3 is TGTGCCAGCGAGACGTCCTATAATTCACCCCTCCACTTT.

This sequence joins TRBV2 and TRBJ1-2; tentatively, D is TRBD1 (5 bases). The V gene's germline CDR1 is SNHLY and CDR2 FYNNEI. The CDR3 spans 14 residues. V dropped 9 bases and J dropped 6 bases, with 20 bases sitting between them. This chain's CDR3 is CARAVGRVSHGYTF. The CDR3 nucleotides read TGTGCCAGAGCAGTCGGCAGGGTTTCGCATGGCTACACCTTC.

This clone has just a few counts. V is TRBV13 and J is TRBJ1-2, with TRBD1 matching over 8 bases. CDR1 and CDR2 from the germline V gene are PRHDT and FYEKMQ (reference sequence). The CDR3 runs to 15 residues. V lost 3 bases to trimming and J lost 3 bases; unmatched junction nucleotides: 6. Here the CDR3 reads CASSLAQGGDYGYTF. Written as DNA, the CDR3 is TGTGCCAGCAGCTTGGCACAGGGGGGGGACTATGGCTACACCTTC.

J is TRBJ2-7 and V is TRBV4-2; D perhaps matches TRBD1 (6 bases). Trimming left V 4 bases short and J 0 bases short, with 16 bases between. CDR1 LGHNA and CDR2 YNFKEQ come from the germline V gene. This CDR3 contains 16 residues. CDR3 sequence: CASSLGIGQSSYEQYF. For the CDR3, the DNA is TGTGCCAGCAGCCTTGGGATCGGACAGAGCTCCTACGAGCAGTACTTC.

The rearrangement uses TRBV19 and TRBJ2-5, with 8 bases identical to TRBD1. This CDR3 contains 19 residues. V dropped 0 bases and J dropped 0; count of bases not matched to a gene: 12. Germline V gene sequence: CDR1 LNHDA, CDR2 SQIVND (reference sequence). The CDR3 protein is CASSIEPPLRGPYQETQYF. The CDR3 region has the DNA TGTGCCAGTAGTATAGAACCGCCTCTCAGGGGGCCGTACCAAGAGACCCAGTACTTC.

This rearrangement joins TRBV19 to TRBJ1-6, with D uncertain. The ends were cut back, 6 bases at V and 1 base at J, with 10 bases in the middle. In germline, CDR1 is LNHDA, CDR2 SQIVND (reference sequence). This CDR3 has 15 residues. This chain's CDR3 is CASRTIASYNSPLHF. DNA for the CDR3: TGTGCCAGTAGAACTATAGCGTCCTATAATTCACCCCTCCACTTT.

J is TRBJ2-3 and V is TRBV5-1; no clear D gene. The CDR3 has 13 amino acids. V lost 4 bases and J 0 bases, leaving 6 bases between the germline ends. Germline-derived CDR1 and CDR2 are SGHRS and YFSETQ. This CDR3 is CASSASSTDTQYF. CDR3 coding DNA: TGCGCCAGCAGCGCTTCTAGCACAGATACGCAGTATTTT.

Within the sample, this clone is medium-sized. The V call is TRBV11-2, the J call TRBJ2-7, with D perhaps TRBD1 (5 bases). In germline, CDR1 is SGHAT, CDR2 FQNNGV. The CDR3 covers 15 residues. V was pared by 0 bases and J by 2 bases, with 11 bases between. The CDR3 here is CASSLDLTTAYEQYF. DNA of the CDR3: TGTGCCAGCAGCTTAGATCTGACGACAGCCTACGAGCAGTACTTC.

This clone was seen just once. The rearrangement joins TRBV19 to TRBJ2-2; D remains unclear. The CDR3 consists of 12 residues. The V gene lost 7 bases and the J gene lost 3 bases, with 6 bases spanning the gap. Per the germline V gene, CDR1 is LNHDA and CDR2 is SQIVND (reference sequence). The CDR3 loop is CASNVDTGELFF. The CDR3, as DNA: TGTGCCAGTAACGTTGACACCGGGGAGCTGTTTTTT.

This clone is labeled medium-sized. The J gene is TRBJ2-5, the V gene TRBV7-2; tentative D call: TRBD2 (6 bases). There are 12 residues in the CDR3. Germline-derived CDR1 and CDR2 are SGHTA and FQGNSA. V lost 5 bases to trimming and J lost 5 bases, with 9 bases between them. CDR3 sequence: CASSPREETQYF. The CDR3, as DNA: TGTGCCAGCAGCCCTCGGGAGGAGACCCAGTACTTC.

The chain carries TRBV10-2 and TRBJ1-1, with D tentatively TRBD1 (5 bases). The CDR3 extends over 14 amino acids. CDR1 and CDR2 from the germline V gene are WSHSY and SAAADI. V lost 8 bases to trimming and J lost 0 bases, with 13 bases between them. The chain's CDR3 is CASHVPGMNTEAFF. CDR3 in DNA: TGCGCCAGCCATGTGCCAGGGATGAACACTGAAGCTTTCTTT.

V is TRBV5-6 and J is TRBJ1-4; TRBD1 aligns across 7 bases. Trimming at V came to 0 bases and at J to 8 bases, leaving 4 bases not matched to a gene. This CDR3 has 14 amino acids. Germline values: CDR1 SGHDT, CDR2 YYEEEE. CDR3 protein: CASSLGQGGEKLFF. The CDR3 DNA reads as TGTGCCAGCAGCTTGGGACAGGGCGGAGAAAAACTGTTTTTT.

CDR3 DNA: TGTGCCAGCAGTAGAAAACAGGGGGCAACCACTGAAGCTTTCTTT. It codes for CASSRKQGATTEAFF. This chain uses TRBV6-5 with TRBJ1-1, with TRBD1 matching over 9 bases. Germline assignment: CDR1 MNHEY and CDR2 SVGAGI. This CDR3 has 15 residues. The junction had 8 bases not matched to a gene; V was cut back by 5 bases and J by 4 bases.

The V call is TRBV5-1, the J call TRBJ2-5, with a tentative D call TRBD2 (6 bases). Trimming removed 1 base from V and 3 bases from J, with 13 bases in between. The CDR3 has 15 amino acids. The germline CDR1 and CDR2 sequences are SGHRS and YFSETQ. CDR3 DNA sequence: TGCGCCAGCAGCTTGTTGGGAGGCACCAAAGAGACCCAGTACTTC. Its protein product is CASSLLGGTKETQYF.

The V call is TRBV19, the J call TRBJ1-1; D is possibly TRBD1 (5 bases). Trimming took 2 bases from V and 7 from J, leaving 14 bases between them. The CDR3 totals 14 residues. Per germline, CDR1 LNHDA and CDR2 SQIVND (reference sequence). The CDR3 nucleotides read TGTGCCAGTAGTATATCCACCGGTAGGGGTGAAGCTTTCTTT. Its protein is CASSISTGRGEAFF.

The rearrangement joins TRBV4-1 to TRBJ2-5, with D unresolved. From germline, CDR1 is MGHRA and CDR2 YSYEKL. V dropped 7 bases and J dropped 5 bases, with 20 bases sitting between them. The CDR3 has 15 amino acids. The CDR3 coding sequence is TGCGCCAGCAACGCCGACTCTACCGTGGGTGAGACCCAGTACTTC. Translation gives CASNADSTVGETQYF.

This chain uses TRBV15 with TRBJ1-2; D may be TRBD1 (5 bases). In germline, CDR1 is LNHNV, CDR2 YYDKDF (reference sequence). The CDR3 runs 15 residues. V dropped 0 bases and J dropped 3 bases, with 11 bases sitting between them. The DNA for the CDR3 is TGTGCCACCAGCAGAGACCGGGCGGGGCACTATGGCTACACCTTC. It is translated as CATSRDRAGHYGYTF. Combining the CDR3 with reference TRBV15 and TRBJ1-2 gives the whole variable domain DAMVIQNPRYQVTQFGKPVTLSCSQTLNHNVMYWYQQKSSQAPKLLFHYYDKDFNNEADTPDNFQSRRPNTSFCFLDIRSPGLGDTAMYLCATSRDRAGHYGYTFGSGTRLTVV.

This chain links TRBV19 with TRBJ1-5, with D possibly TRBD1 on 5 matching bases. V gave up 5 bases and J gave up 7 bases, with 21 bases separating them. This CDR3 spans 16 amino acids. Germline CDR1 reads LNHDA; CDR2 reads SQIVND (reference sequence). CDR3 bases: TGTGCCAGTAGTGTCGATCAAGGGGTGGTGGGACAGCCCCAGCATTTT. Translated: CASSVDQGVVGQPQHF.

The chain couples TRBV20-1 to TRBJ2-7, with no clear D. CDR3 length: 9 amino acids. The germline V and J ends were trimmed by 6 bases and 0 bases, with 0 bases remaining between them. Per the germline V gene, CDR1 is DFQATT and CDR2 is SNEGSKA (reference sequence). In nucleotides, the CDR3 is TGCAGTGCCTCCTACGAGCAGTACTTC. Its protein product is CSASYEQYF.

The chain uses TRBV6-6 and TRBJ2-7, with 10 bases lining up with TRBD2. The germline V gene has CDR1 MNHNY and CDR2 SVGAGI (reference sequence). This CDR3 contains 14 residues. J was trimmed by 0 bases and V by 5 bases; bases with no gene match: 1. CDR3 DNA sequence: TGTGCCAGCAGTCCTAGCGGGAGCTCCTACGAGCAGTACTTC. Its translation: CASSPSGSSYEQYF.

A single count supports this clone. The chain recombines TRBV29-1 with TRBJ1-1; no clear D gene. V lost 5 bases, J lost 4 bases, and 17 bases lay in between. Germline loops: CDR1 SQVTM, CDR2 ANQGSEA. The CDR3 loop spans 14 amino acids. CDR3 sequence (DNA): TGCAGCGTTTCAAAGGGTGGTTTGAGCACTGAAGCTTTCTTT. Protein sequence: CSVSKGGLSTEAFF.

The chain has TRBV6-5 and TRBJ1-4; maybe TRBD1 (5 bases). V was trimmed by 3 bases and J by 7 bases, leaving 18 bases between them. Germline CDR1 and CDR2: MNHEY and SVGAGI. The CDR3 length is 16 residues. CDR3 protein: CASSYDAGGQGEKLFF. The DNA for the CDR3 is TGTGCCAGCAGTTATGACGCTGGAGGGCAGGGTGAAAAACTGTTTTTT.

The chain combines TRBV29-1 with TRBJ2-1; D is perhaps TRBD1 or TRBD2 (5 bases each). Per germline, CDR1 SQVTM and CDR2 ANQGSEA. V was pared by 6 bases and J by 3 bases, with 15 bases between. This CDR3 is 14 amino acids long. CDR3 protein: CSVGTLGDYNEQFF. The CDR3, as DNA: TGCAGCGTCGGGACCCTAGGGGACTACAATGAGCAGTTCTTC.